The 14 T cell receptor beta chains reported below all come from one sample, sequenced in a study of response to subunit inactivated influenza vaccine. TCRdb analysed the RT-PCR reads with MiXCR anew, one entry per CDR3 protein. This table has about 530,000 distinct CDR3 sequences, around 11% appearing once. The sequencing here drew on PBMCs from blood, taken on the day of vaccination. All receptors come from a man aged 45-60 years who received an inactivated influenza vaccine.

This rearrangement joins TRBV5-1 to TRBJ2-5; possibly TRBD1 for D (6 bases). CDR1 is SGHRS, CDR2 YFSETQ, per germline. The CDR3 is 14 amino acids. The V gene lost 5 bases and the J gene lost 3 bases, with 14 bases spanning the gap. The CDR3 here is CASRRQAREETQYF. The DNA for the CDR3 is TGCGCCAGCAGGCGACAGGCAAGGGAAGAGACCCAGTACTTC.

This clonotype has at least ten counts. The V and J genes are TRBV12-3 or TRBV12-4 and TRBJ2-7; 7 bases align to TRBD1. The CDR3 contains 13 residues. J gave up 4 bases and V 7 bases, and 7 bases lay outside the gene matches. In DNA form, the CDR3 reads TGTGCCAGCACAAAAGGGACAGAGTACGAGCAGTACTTC. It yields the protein CASTKGTEYEQYF.

The CDR3 DNA reads TGCAGTGCTAGACCCCCGAGAACTAGCGGGTACAATGAGCAGTTCTTC. Translating gives CSARPPRTSGYNEQFF. The chain links TRBV20-1 to TRBJ2-1, with TRBD2 matching 9 bases. The CDR3 totals 16 residues. Germline assignment: CDR1 DFQATT and CDR2 SNEGSKA (reference sequence). V lost 2 bases, J lost 4 bases, and 9 bases stayed unmatched.

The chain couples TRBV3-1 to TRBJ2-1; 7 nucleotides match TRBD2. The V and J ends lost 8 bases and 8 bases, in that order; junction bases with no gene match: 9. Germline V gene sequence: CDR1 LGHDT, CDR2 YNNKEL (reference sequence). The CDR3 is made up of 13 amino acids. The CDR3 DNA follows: TGTGCCAGCTCCCGGCAGGGAGGGTATGAGCAGTTCTTC. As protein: CASSRQGGYEQFF.

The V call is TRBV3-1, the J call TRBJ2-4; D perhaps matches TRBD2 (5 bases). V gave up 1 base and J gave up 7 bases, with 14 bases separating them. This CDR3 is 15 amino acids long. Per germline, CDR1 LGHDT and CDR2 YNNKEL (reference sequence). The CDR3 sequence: CASSQAPLETNIQYF. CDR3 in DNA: TGTGCCAGCAGCCAAGCCCCACTAGAGACGAACATTCAGTACTTC.

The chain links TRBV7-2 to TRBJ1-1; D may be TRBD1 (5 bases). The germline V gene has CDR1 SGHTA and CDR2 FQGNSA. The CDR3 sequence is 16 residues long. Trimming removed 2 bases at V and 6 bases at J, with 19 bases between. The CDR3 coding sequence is TGTGCCAGCAGCTTATCGGGGGGGACTATGGGATCTGAAGCTTTCTTT. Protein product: CASSLSGGTMGSEAFF.

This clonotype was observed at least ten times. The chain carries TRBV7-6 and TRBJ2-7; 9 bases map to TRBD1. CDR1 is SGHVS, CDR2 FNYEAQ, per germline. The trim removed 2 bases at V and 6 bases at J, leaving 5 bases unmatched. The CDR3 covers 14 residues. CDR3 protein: CASSLLGTGPEQYF. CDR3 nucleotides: TGTGCCAGCAGCTTACTAGGGACAGGGCCCGAGCAGTACTTC. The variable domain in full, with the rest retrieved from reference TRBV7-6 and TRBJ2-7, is GAGVSQSPRYKVTKRGQDVALRCDPISGHVSLYWYRQALGQGPEFLTYFNYEAQQDKSGLPNDRFSAERPEGSISTLTIQRTEQRDSAMYRCASSLLGTGPEQYFGPGTRLTVT.

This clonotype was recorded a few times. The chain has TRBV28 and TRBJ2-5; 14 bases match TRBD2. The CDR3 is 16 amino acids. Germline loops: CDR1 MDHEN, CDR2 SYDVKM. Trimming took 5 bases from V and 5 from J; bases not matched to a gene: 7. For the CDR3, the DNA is TGTGCCAGCAGTCCGGGACTAGCGGGGGTAGCGGAGACCCAGTACTTC. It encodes CASSPGLAGVAETQYF.

CDR3 sequence: CASSQVVGEKLFF. The CDR3 DNA reads TGCGCCAGCAGCCAAGTGGTCGGTGAAAAACTGTTTTTT. This chain joins TRBV4-1 and TRBJ1-4; D not certain. This CDR3 is 13 amino acids long. Germline V gene sequence: CDR1 MGHRA, CDR2 YSYEKL. V was trimmed by 1 base and J by 7 bases, leaving 7 bases between them.

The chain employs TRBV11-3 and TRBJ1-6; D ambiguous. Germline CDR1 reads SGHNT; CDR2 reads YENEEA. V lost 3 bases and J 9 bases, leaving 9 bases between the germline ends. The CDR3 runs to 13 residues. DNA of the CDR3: TGTGCCAGCAGCTTGTCAGAAGCTTCACCCCTCCACTTT. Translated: CASSLSEASPLHF.

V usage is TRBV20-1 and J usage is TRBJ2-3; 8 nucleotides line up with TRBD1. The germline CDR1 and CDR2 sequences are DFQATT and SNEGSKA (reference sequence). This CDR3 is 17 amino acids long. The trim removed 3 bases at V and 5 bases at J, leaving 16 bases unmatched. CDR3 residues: CSARPWTGTSRGDTQYF. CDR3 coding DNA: TGCAGTGCTAGGCCCTGGACAGGGACAAGTCGAGGAGATACGCAGTATTTT.

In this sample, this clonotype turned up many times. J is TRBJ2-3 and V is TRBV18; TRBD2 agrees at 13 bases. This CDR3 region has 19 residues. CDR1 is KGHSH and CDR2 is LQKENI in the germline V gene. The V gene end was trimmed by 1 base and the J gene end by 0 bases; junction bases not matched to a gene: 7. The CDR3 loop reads CASSPRLAGGYPSTDTQYF. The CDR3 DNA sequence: TGTGCCAGCTCACCACGACTAGCGGGAGGATACCCAAGCACAGATACGCAGTATTTT.

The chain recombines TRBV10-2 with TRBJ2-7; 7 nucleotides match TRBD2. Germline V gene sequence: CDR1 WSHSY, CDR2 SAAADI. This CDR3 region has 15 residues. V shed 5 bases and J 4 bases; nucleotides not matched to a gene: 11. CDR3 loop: CASSLPGTTPYEQYF. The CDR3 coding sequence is TGCGCCAGCAGTCTACCCGGGACTACCCCGTACGAGCAGTACTTC.

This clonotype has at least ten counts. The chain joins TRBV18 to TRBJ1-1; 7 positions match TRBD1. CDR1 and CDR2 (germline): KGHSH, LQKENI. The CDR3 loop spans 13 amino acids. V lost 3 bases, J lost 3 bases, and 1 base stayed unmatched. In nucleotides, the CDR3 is TGTGCCAGCTCACCCGGACAGGACACTGAAGCTTTCTTT. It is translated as CASSPGQDTEAFF.